The 23 T cell receptor beta chains presented below share a single source sample, sequenced in a study of cytomegalovirus exposure and HLA in healthy donors. Primers for the PCR totalled 60 Vbeta and 13 Jbeta. The assay was immunoSEQ multiplex PCR, and TCRdb's table has in-frame clones only and misses some. Altogether tens of thousands of clones are present, 79% being singletons, with the ten largest covering 2% to 3%. Material for sequencing was PBMCs. The receptors shown here come from a man aged 25-45 years in good health and CMV-seronegative.

The gene calls are TRBV6-1 and TRBJ1-2; 7 nucleotides align to TRBD1. V dropped 10 bases and J dropped 4; count of bases not matched to a gene: 9. Germline CDR1 is MNHNS and CDR2 is SASEGT. The CDR3 spans 13 residues. CDR3 coding DNA: TGTGCCAATCGCGGACAGGTTGGCTATGGCTACACCTTC. Its protein product is CANRGQVGYGYTF.

This chain connects TRBV29-1 to TRBJ2-1; 10 nucleotides align to TRBD2. This CDR3 has 12 residues. The J segment lost 13 bases and the V segment lost 6 bases, leaving 9 bases of the junction unmatched. Germline V gives CDR1 SQVTM, CDR2 ANQGSEA. CDR3 loop: CSVEASGGPQFF. In DNA, the CDR3 is TGCAGCGTGGAGGCTAGCGGGGGCCCTCAGTTCTTC.

This chain connects TRBV4-3 to TRBJ2-5; D is unclear. Germline V gene data show CDR1 as LGHNA and CDR2 as YSLEER. CDR3 length equals 13 residues. Trimming took 3 bases from V and 2 from J, leaving 7 bases between them. CDR3 nucleotide sequence: TGCGCCAGCAGCCAGGCCCATCAAGAGACCCAGTACTTC. This translates into CASSQAHQETQYF.

The gene calls are TRBV7-3 and TRBJ2-4; 11 bases map to TRBD1. The CDR3 has 18 amino acids. V was clipped by 7 bases and J by 0 bases; unmatched bases: 11. CDR1 is SGHTA and CDR2 is FQGTGA in the germline V gene. DNA for the CDR3: TGTGCCAGCACCCCGGGACAGGGGGGACTGCCAGCCAAAAACATTCAGTACTTC. It encodes CASTPGQGGLPAKNIQYF. Supplemented by reference TRBV7-3 and TRBJ2-4, the full variable domain reads GAGVSQTPSNKVTEKGKYVELRCDPISGHTALYWYRQSLGQGPEFLIYFQGTGAADDSGLPNDRFFAVRPEGSVSTLKIQRTERGDSAVYLCASTPGQGGLPAKNIQYFGAGTRLSVL.

This chain connects TRBV5-6 to TRBJ2-5; D is uncertain. V was shortened by 1 base and J by 4 bases, with 11 bases between the two germline ends. Germline-derived CDR1 and CDR2 are SGHDT and YYEEEE. CDR3 length: 14 amino acids. CDR3 sequence reads: CASSLIHGVETQYF. Here the CDR3 DNA reads TGTGCCAGCAGCTTGATCCATGGAGTAGAGACCCAGTACTTC. Using reference TRBV5-6 and TRBJ2-5 for the parts outside the CDR3, the full variable domain is DAGVTQSPTHLIKTRGQQVTLRCSPKSGHDTVSWYQQALGQGPQFIFQYYEEEERQRGNFPDRFSGHQFPNYSSELNVNALLLGDSALYLCASSLIHGVETQYFGPGTRLLVL.

Note on this clone: Its ends do not fully match the called genes, so a read error is possible. This chain links TRBV5-1 with TRBJ1-2; TRBD1 is a possible D gene (6 bases). The CDR3 has 15 residues. CDR1 SGHRS and CDR2 YFSETQ come from the germline V gene. CDR3 in DNA: TGCGCCAGCAGCTCGTCGGGGACACTGAACTATGGCTACCCCTTC. Residues: CASSSSGTLNYGYPF.

The gene calls are TRBV28 and TRBJ1-5, with D possibly TRBD1 on 6 matching bases. V lost 8 bases to trimming and J lost 7 bases, with 18 bases between them. This CDR3 spans 14 amino acids. Germline assignment: CDR1 MDHEN and CDR2 SYDVKM. In nucleotides, the CDR3 is TGTGCCAGCTCCCCTGGGGGGGCGGCGCAGCCCCAGCATTTT. Its protein is CASSPGGAAQPQHF.

The rearrangement uses TRBV6-1 and TRBJ2-1; 8 bases fit TRBD2. The V gene end was trimmed by 2 bases and the J gene end by 9 bases; junction bases not matched to a gene: 9. CDR3 size: 15 residues. Looked up from germline, CDR1 is MNHNS and CDR2 is SASEGT. Here the CDR3 reads CASSEPGLGGGEQFF. CDR3 DNA sequence: TGTGCCAGCAGTGAACCGGGACTAGGAGGAGGTGAGCAGTTCTTC.

The chain recombines TRBV4-3 with TRBJ2-3; 10 nucleotides align to TRBD2. The germline V gene has CDR1 LGHNA and CDR2 YSLEER. The CDR3 is 16 amino acids. V shed 4 bases and J 4 bases; nucleotides not matched to a gene: 8. In DNA, the CDR3 is TGCGCCAGCAGCCCGACTAGCGGGTACTCTTCAGATACGCAGTATTTT. As protein: CASSPTSGYSSDTQYF.

The genes are TRBV29-1 and TRBJ1-2, with 7 nucleotides matching TRBD1. The junction had 10 bases not matched to a gene; V was cut back by 5 bases and J by 7 bases. This CDR3 spans 13 amino acids. Germline V gives CDR1 SQVTM, CDR2 ANQGSEA. The CDR3 protein is CSVRESTGSGYTF. In DNA form, the CDR3 reads TGCAGCGTTAGGGAATCGACAGGGTCTGGCTACACCTTC.

The chain is built from TRBV5-4 and TRBJ2-2, with 8 positions matching TRBD2. The CDR3 runs to 15 residues. The V gene end was trimmed by 9 bases and the J gene end by 7 bases; junction bases not matched to a gene: 14. Per the germline V gene, CDR1 is SGHNT and CDR2 is YYREEE (reference sequence). The CDR3 nucleotides are TGTGCCACCGGCACCCAGCGGGAGTTTCACGGGGAGCTGTTTTTT. This encodes CATGTQREFHGELFF.

The chain employs TRBV27 and TRBJ2-2, with no clear D. This CDR3 comprises 15 residues. CDR1 is MNHEY, CDR2 SMNVEV, per germline (reference sequence). V was pared by 4 bases and J by 6 bases, with 15 bases between. DNA for the CDR3: TGTGCCAGCAGTTCCGCGGCCCCTAGTCCCGGGGAGCTGTTTTTT. Protein: CASSSAAPSPGELFF.

V and J are TRBV16 and TRBJ2-7; TRBD1 aligns across 11 bases. Germline CDR1 is KGHSY and CDR2 is FQNENV. This CDR3 contains 14 residues. V was clipped by 0 bases and J by 6 bases; unmatched bases: 1. The CDR3 loop reads CASSQSGTGGEQYF. The DNA for the CDR3 is TGTGCCAGCAGCCAATCGGGGACAGGGGGCGAGCAGTACTTC.

The rearrangement uses TRBV5-8 and TRBJ2-1; D is perhaps TRBD2 (5 bases). From germline, CDR1 is SGHTS and CDR2 YDEGEE. V shed 4 bases and J shed 4 bases, with 18 bases lying between them. The CDR3 totals 16 residues. The CDR3 sequence: CASSPGTGSRYNEQFF. The CDR3 DNA is TGTGCCAGCAGCCCCGGCACGGGATCAAGGTACAATGAGCAGTTCTTC.

The V and J genes are TRBV9 and TRBJ1-2, with D maybe TRBD1 (5 bases). V gave up 4 bases and J gave up 0 bases, with 13 bases separating them. The CDR3 extends over 15 amino acids. Germline CDR1 is SGDLS and CDR2 is YYNGEE. CDR3 DNA: TGTGCCAGCAGCCCCCGAGACAGATCTAACTATGGCTACACCTTC. Amino acid sequence: CASSPRDRSNYGYTF.

CDR3 DNA: TGTGCCAGCAGTTTAAGGGGGCGGGAGGAGGGAACAGATACGCAGTATTTT. Encoded protein: CASSLRGREEGTDTQYF. V is TRBV28 and J is TRBJ2-3, with D perhaps matching TRBD2 (8 bases). Germline lookup yields CDR1 MDHEN and CDR2 SYDVKM. Deletions cut 2 bases from V and 3 bases from J, with 18 bases between. The CDR3 runs 17 residues.

The chain joins TRBV12-5 to TRBJ2-3, with D tentatively TRBD2 (6 bases). V lost 7 bases and J 2 bases, leaving 13 bases between the germline ends. The CDR3 runs 14 residues. CDR1 LGHNT and CDR2 FRNRAP come from the germline V gene. CDR3 bases: TGTGCTAGTGCCAGGGACTCCACCACAGATACGCAGTATTTT. Encoded protein: CASARDSTTDTQYF.

There are a few counts of this clone. This chain links TRBV28 with TRBJ2-3; no clear D gene. Germline CDR1 MDHEN, CDR2 SYDVKM. This CDR3 comprises 15 residues. V lost 7 bases, J lost 5 bases, and 19 bases lay in between. CDR3 loop: CASTLLRNGEDTQYF. The CDR3 DNA sequence: TGTGCCAGCACCCTACTCCGGAATGGAGAAGATACGCAGTATTTT.

This clone was seen more than once but under ten times. V and J are TRBV7-6 and TRBJ2-1; 7 nucleotides agree with TRBD2. The germline gives CDR1 SGHVS, CDR2 FNYEAQ. Trimming removed 6 bases from V and 8 bases from J; junction bases left unmatched: 4. The CDR3 runs to 12 residues. The DNA for the CDR3 is TGTGCCAGCAGTCGCGGACTAGATGAGCAGTTCTTC. Its translation is CASSRGLDEQFF.

The chain joins TRBV19 to TRBJ2-3, with 8 bases aligning to TRBD2. This CDR3 spans 14 amino acids. The V and J ends lost 7 bases and 4 bases, in that order; junction bases with no gene match: 7. CDR1 LNHDA and CDR2 SQIVND come from the germline V gene (reference sequence). Here the CDR3 reads CASTPGGTADTQYF. CDR3 sequence (DNA): TGTGCCAGTACCCCGGGAGGGACCGCAGATACGCAGTATTTT. Supplemented by reference TRBV19 and TRBJ2-3, the full variable domain reads DGGITQSPKYLFRKEGQNVTLSCEQNLNHDAMYWYRQDPGQGLRLIYYSQIVNDFQKGDIAEGYSVSREKKESFPLTVTSAQKNPTAFYLCASTPGGTADTQYFGPGTRLTVL.

The CDR3 spells CASSVGYTGELFF. As DNA, the CDR3 is TGTGCCAGCAGTGTCGGGTACACCGGGGAGCTGTTTTTT. This chain uses TRBV2 with TRBJ2-2, with D unclear. Trimming stripped 4 bases from V and 3 bases from J, with 6 bases between. The CDR3 sequence is 13 residues long. CDR1 and CDR2 from the germline V gene are SNHLY and FYNNEI.

The chain joins TRBV6-6 to TRBJ1-2; D perhaps matches TRBD1 (5 bases). CDR1 and CDR2 from the germline V gene are MNHNY and SVGAGI (reference sequence). Trimming took off 2 bases at V and 6 bases at J, with 13 bases between the two ends. There are 14 residues in the CDR3. The CDR3 nucleotides read TGTGCCAGCAGTTACCGCAGGGAAGGTAATGGCTACACCTTC. It specifies CASSYRREGNGYTF.

CDR3 bases: TGTGCCAGCAGTTACCACTCTACCGAGCAGTACTTC. It yields the protein CASSYHSTEQYF. The chain joins TRBV6-5 to TRBJ2-5; D gene uncertain. The J call may be faulty, since TRBJ2-7 better matches the DNA end. Germline V gene lookup returns CDR1 MNHEY and CDR2 SVGAGI. The length of the CDR3 is 12 residues.